Presented here are 23 T cell receptor beta chains from one specimen sequenced in a study of CD8+ T cells in alopecia areata. Extracted RNA was reverse transcribed, and the resulting cDNA served as sequencing template. Libraries were prepared by immunoSEQ multiplex PCR; TCRdb keeps only in-frame clonotypes and omits some of them. The sample gives roughly 30,000 clones, less than 65% of which show up once; roughly 18% is in the top ten. Input material: NKG2D-high CD8+ T cells sorted from blood. Receptor source: a human donor with alopecia areata.

This chain connects TRBV2 to TRBJ2-4; 8 nucleotides line up with TRBD1. The germline V gene encodes CDR1 SNHLY and CDR2 FYNNEI. The CDR3 has 17 residues. Unmatched junction bases numbered 11, after V lost 2 bases and J lost 5 bases. CDR3 sequence: CASSEHQQTGEENIQYF. The CDR3 nucleotides read TGTGCCAGCAGTGAACACCAGCAGACAGGGGAAGAAAACATTCAGTACTTC.

This clone occurred once. V and J are TRBV13 and TRBJ2-1; 10 bases match TRBD2. Germline V gene data show CDR1 as PRHDT and CDR2 as FYEKMQ (reference sequence). The CDR3 totals 16 residues. V shed 0 bases and J 8 bases; nucleotides not matched to a gene: 7. The chain's CDR3 is CASSLGLAGVGDEQFF. The CDR3 DNA sequence: TGTGCCAGCAGCTTAGGGCTAGCGGGAGTGGGCGATGAGCAGTTCTTC.

V is TRBV19 and J is TRBJ2-7; tentatively, D is TRBD1 or TRBD2 (5 bases each). Germline loops: CDR1 LNHDA, CDR2 SQIVND (reference sequence). The CDR3 loop spans 14 amino acids. The V end lost 1 base, the J end lost 3 bases, and 10 bases lay between the germline ends. This CDR3 is CASSIVRDGYEQYF. The CDR3 DNA reads as TGTGCCAGTAGTATAGTCCGGGACGGCTACGAGCAGTACTTC.

The chain uses TRBV5-1 and TRBJ2-2; 7 bases are shared with TRBD1. The CDR3 length is 15 residues. Germline V gene data show CDR1 as SGHRS and CDR2 as YFSETQ. V lost 2 bases and J lost 3; bases outside the gene matches: 4. DNA of the CDR3: TGCGCCAGCAGCTTTACAGGGGCGGACACCGGGGAGCTGTTTTTT. Protein product: CASSFTGADTGELFF.

This clone was observed a single time. This rearrangement joins TRBV4-1 to TRBJ2-1; D is undetermined. This CDR3 region has 14 residues. The germline CDR1 and CDR2 sequences are MGHRA and YSYEKL. The V end was cut by 1 base, the J end by 5 bases, with 9 bases between. The CDR3 reads CASSQVQLDNEQFF. CDR3 nucleotide sequence: TGCGCCAGCAGCCAAGTTCAGTTAGACAATGAGCAGTTCTTC.

V usage is TRBV6-4 and J usage is TRBJ2-1; 8 bases map to TRBD2. The V segment lost 1 base and the J segment 3 bases; nucleotides outside the gene matches: 2. CDR1 is MRHNA, CDR2 SNTAGT, per germline. The CDR3 covers 15 residues. CDR3: CASSDFAGGYNEQFF. As DNA, the CDR3 is TGTGCCAGCAGTGACTTTGCGGGAGGCTACAATGAGCAGTTCTTC.

The rearrangement links TRBV6-1 to TRBJ2-1; no reliable D call. Germline values: CDR1 MNHNS, CDR2 SASEGT. V lost 6 bases and J 5 bases, leaving 11 bases between the germline ends. The CDR3 has 13 amino acids. The CDR3 reads CASSYVPHNEQFF. The CDR3, as DNA: TGTGCCAGCAGCTATGTCCCCCACAATGAGCAGTTCTTC.

V and J are TRBV28 and TRBJ2-7; TRBD1 matches 7 bases. V lost 3 bases to trimming and J lost 5 bases; unmatched junction nucleotides: 7. This CDR3 is built from 14 residues. The germline V gene has CDR1 MDHEN and CDR2 SYDVKM. The CDR3 reads CASSFSGGGDEQYF. CDR3 nucleotides: TGTGCCAGCAGTTTTTCAGGGGGTGGGGACGAGCAGTACTTC.

This clone has more than one count but fewer than ten. This rearrangement joins TRBV4-3 to TRBJ2-7; 9 nucleotides align to TRBD2. V trimming: 0 bases; J trimming: 0 bases; junction bases outside the gene matches: 3. The CDR3 is 16 residues long. CDR1 is LGHNA, CDR2 YSLEER, per germline. The CDR3 sequence: CASSQDPSGASYEQYF. The CDR3 region has the DNA TGCGCCAGCAGCCAAGATCCTAGCGGGGCCTCCTACGAGCAGTACTTC.

V gene TRBV29-1 combines with J gene TRBJ1-1, with D unclear. Germline loops: CDR1 SQVTM, CDR2 ANQGSEA. This CDR3 comprises 11 residues. The germline V and J ends were trimmed by 4 bases and 6 bases, with 9 bases remaining between them. The CDR3 coding sequence is TGCAGCGTTGTCTCCGTCTCTGAAGCTTTCTTT. Translating it yields CSVVSVSEAFF.

The rearrangement joins TRBV27 to TRBJ2-2; D gene unclear. Trimming cost V 1 base and J 5 bases, with 8 bases left between them. Germline V gene lookup returns CDR1 MNHEY and CDR2 SMNVEV (reference sequence). The CDR3 contains 14 residues. The CDR3 spells CASSLLVQTGELFF. CDR3 nucleotide sequence: TGTGCCAGCAGTTTATTGGTACAAACCGGGGAGCTGTTTTTT.

The J gene is TRBJ2-1, the V gene TRBV6-1; 9 positions match TRBD1. From germline, CDR1 is MNHNS and CDR2 SASEGT. The CDR3 is made up of 15 amino acids. Losses at the gene ends were 5 bases for V and 4 bases for J; bases not matched to a gene: 6. The CDR3 DNA follows: TGTGCCAGCAGTAGGACAGGGGCCGATTACAATGAGCAGTTCTTC. Amino acid sequence: CASSRTGADYNEQFF.

This clone has just a few counts. The rearrangement uses TRBV29-1 and TRBJ2-1, with D perhaps matching TRBD1 or TRBD2 (5 bases each). Germline-derived CDR1 and CDR2 are SQVTM and ANQGSEA. V lost 4 bases to trimming and J lost 13 bases, with 11 bases between them. This CDR3 has 10 residues. The CDR3 region is CSVAMGDQFF. CDR3 nucleotides: TGCAGCGTTGCCATGGGGGATCAGTTCTTC.

The chain is built from TRBV6-5 and TRBJ2-3; D might be TRBD1 (6 bases). Between the trimmed V and J ends, which lost 5 bases and 2 bases, there was a span of 11 bases. Per germline, CDR1 MNHEY and CDR2 SVGAGI. The CDR3 is 14 amino acids. The CDR3 DNA follows: TGTGCCAGCAGTCTGACAGGATACACAGATACGCAGTATTTT. Translated: CASSLTGYTDTQYF.

The rearrangement uses TRBV29-1 and TRBJ2-1; tentatively, D is TRBD1 (5 bases). V was cut by 7 bases and J by 9 bases, with 10 bases left in between. In germline, CDR1 is SQVTM, CDR2 ANQGSEA. This CDR3 is 10 amino acids long. CDR3 protein: CSAQGSEQFF. The CDR3 DNA reads TGCAGCGCCCAGGGATCTGAGCAGTTCTTC.

This rearrangement joins TRBV29-1 to TRBJ2-7; D perhaps matches TRBD2 (7 bases). CDR3 length equals 17 residues. V was clipped by 0 bases and J by 3 bases, with 21 bases between them. Germline V gene lookup returns CDR1 SQVTM and CDR2 ANQGSEA. The DNA of the CDR3 is TGCAGCGTTGAAGACCCTTTTGGGGGGGGCAAAGACTACGAGCAGTACTTC. Protein product: CSVEDPFGGGKDYEQYF.

V gene TRBV28 combines with J gene TRBJ2-7, with 8 bases fitting TRBD1. This CDR3 spans 16 amino acids. Germline V lookup: CDR1 MDHEN, CDR2 SYDVKM. J lost 2 bases, V lost 2 bases, and 8 bases had no gene match. CDR3 DNA: TGTGCCAGCAGTTTACGGGGTCGACAGGGGACCTACGAGCAGTACTTC. It is translated as CASSLRGRQGTYEQYF.

The rearrangement uses TRBV4-2 and TRBJ2-7; D may match TRBD1 or TRBD2 (5 bases each). CDR1 and CDR2 (germline): LGHNA, YNFKEQ. V was shortened by 1 base and J by 0 bases, with 10 bases between the two germline ends. The CDR3 is 15 residues long. Here the CDR3 reads CASSQVGTDSYEQYF. The CDR3 DNA sequence: TGTGCCAGCAGCCAAGTAGGGACGGACTCCTACGAGCAGTACTTC.

The V gene is TRBV25-1, the J gene TRBJ1-2, with a weak D call TRBD1 (6 bases). Trimming pared 5 bases from V and 8 bases from J, leaving 12 bases between. Looked up from germline, CDR1 is MGHDK and CDR2 is SYGVNS. This CDR3 comprises 12 residues. In nucleotides, the CDR3 is TGTGCCAGCAGTACAGGGTCCAACGGCTACACCTTC. Translated: CASSTGSNGYTF.

This clone showed up just a few times. The chain joins TRBV7-9 to TRBJ2-7, with 7 nucleotides matching TRBD1. CDR3 length equals 15 residues. Looked up from germline, CDR1 is SEHNR and CDR2 is FQNEAQ (reference sequence). V lost 10 bases, J lost 2 bases, and 14 bases stayed unmatched. CDR3 sequence reads: CATATGETPPYEQYF. CDR3 nucleotide sequence: TGTGCCACGGCTACAGGGGAAACTCCCCCCTACGAGCAGTACTTC.

The chain couples TRBV9 to TRBJ2-7, with 8 bases lining up with TRBD2. Losses at the gene ends were 0 bases for V and 7 bases for J; bases not matched to a gene: 9. CDR3 length equals 15 residues. Germline CDR1 SGDLS, CDR2 YYNGEE. The CDR3 DNA reads as TGTGCCAGCAGCGTAGACGGGCGGGGGGCCTCTGAGCAGTACTTC. Translation: CASSVDGRGASEQYF.

Comment on this clone: Germline and junction disagree at one end, which may indicate a read error. DNA for the CDR3: TGTGCCAGCAGTGGCGGGCCCTCCTCCGAGCAGTACTTC. It codes for CASSGGPSSEQYF. The V call is TRBV28, the J call TRBJ2-7; the D gene is possibly TRBD2 (5 bases). The length of the CDR3 is 13 residues. Germline lookup yields CDR1 MDHEN and CDR2 SYDVKM.

The genes are TRBV2 and TRBJ2-2; D remains unclear. This CDR3 contains 15 residues. V was pared by 9 bases and J by 1 base, with 15 bases between. Germline V gives CDR1 SNHLY, CDR2 FYNNEI. The chain's CDR3 is CASRGAKQNTGELFF. CDR3 DNA sequence: TGTGCCAGTCGAGGAGCCAAACAGAACACCGGGGAGCTGTTTTTT.